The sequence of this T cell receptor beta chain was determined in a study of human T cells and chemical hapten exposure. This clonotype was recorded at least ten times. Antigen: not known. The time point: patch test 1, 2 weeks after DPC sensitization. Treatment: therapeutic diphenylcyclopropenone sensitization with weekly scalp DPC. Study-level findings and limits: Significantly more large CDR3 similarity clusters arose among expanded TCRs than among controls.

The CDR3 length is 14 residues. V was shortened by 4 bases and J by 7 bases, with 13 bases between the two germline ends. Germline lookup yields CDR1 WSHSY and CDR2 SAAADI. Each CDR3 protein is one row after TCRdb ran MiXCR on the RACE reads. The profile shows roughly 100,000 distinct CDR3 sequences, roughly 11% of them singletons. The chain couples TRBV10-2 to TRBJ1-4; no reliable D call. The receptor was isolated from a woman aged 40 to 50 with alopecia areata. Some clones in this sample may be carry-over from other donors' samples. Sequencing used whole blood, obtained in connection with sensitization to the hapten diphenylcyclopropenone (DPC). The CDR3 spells CASSGDYPSEKLFF. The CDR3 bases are TGCGCCAGCAGTGGGGATTATCCCTCTGAAAAACTGTTTTTT.